This paragraph covers one T cell receptor beta chain sequence. Its antigen remains unidentified. The PCR used 60 Vbeta and 13 Jbeta primers. Source study methods: Later, roughly 80 million unique TCR beta chains were counted in an analysis, and about 12 million of them were shared. Measured with immunoSEQ multiplex PCR; TCRdb has only the in-frame clones, and not every one. The DNA was the basis for D and trimming; V, J and clone size are from that table. Of about 150,000 clones listed, roughly 80% are singletons. The data derive from a study of cytomegalovirus exposure and HLA in healthy donors. Study-level points and caveats: Fewer N-insertions (relative to the approximately 670-donor mean) were reportedly seen in an Asian-associated ancestry cluster in a later analysis.

Unmatched junction bases numbered 1, after V lost 0 bases and J lost 2 bases. The CDR3 loop spans 14 amino acids. Germline V gives CDR1 SGHRS, CDR2 YFSETQ. The sample comprised PBMCs. The V call is TRBV5-1, the J call TRBJ2-5; TRBD1 agrees at 7 bases. The source is a man aged 30 to 45 in good health and CMV-seropositive. The CDR3 DNA reads TGCGCCAGCAGCTTGGAGACAGGGCAAGAGACCCAGTACTTC. This sequence encodes CASSLETGQETQYF. Complete variable domain (other parts from reference TRBV5-1 and TRBJ2-5): KAGVTQTPRYLIKTRGQQVTLSCSPISGHRSVSWYQQTPGQGLQFLFEYFSETQRNKGNFPGRFSGRQFSNSRSEMNVSTLELGDSALYLCASSLETGQETQYFGPGTRLLVL.